The sequence of this T cell receptor (beta chain) was determined in a study of blood T cell repertoires in COVID-19. Germline V gene sequence: CDR1 SNHLY, CDR2 FYNNEI. This CDR3 region has 12 residues. The V gene lost 4 bases and the J gene lost 2 bases, with 6 bases spanning the gap. Generated by immunoSEQ multiplex PCR, the TCRdb table keeps only in-frame clones and is missing some. The sample holds roughly 230,000 clones, 80% to 85% seen once. This chain links TRBV2 with TRBJ2-7; no clear D gene. The sequence came from a man aged 40-55 years with acute or convalescent COVID-19. The specimen sequenced was peripheral blood. CDR3 region: CASSGVTYEQYF. The DNA for the CDR3 is TGTGCCAGCAGTGGAGTAACCTACGAGCAGTACTTC.